The clone carrying this T cell receptor beta chain was detected once. In the authors' methods: The authors estimated nucleated cell counts from reference gene primer amplification. Repertoires were generated with immunoSEQ multiplex PCR, while TCRdb's copy carries only in-frame clones and drops some. For V, J and clone size, that table is used; D and trimming come from the DNA. This table has about 45,000 clones, over 85% appearing once. Looked up from germline, CDR1 is SNHLY and CDR2 is FYNNEI. The CDR3 runs to 14 residues. The V end was cut by 4 bases, the J end by 0 bases, with 9 bases between. This entry comes from a study of blood T cell repertoires in COVID-19. On the study more broadly: Samples taken during acute and convalescent COVID-19 were collected in the United States, Italy and Spain.

The clonotype originates from a man aged 70 or older with active COVID-19. The rearrangement links TRBV2 to TRBJ1-1; D is possibly TRBD1 (6 bases). Sample: peripheral blood. The chain's CDR3 is CASSADSLNTEAFF. CDR3 coding DNA: TGTGCCAGCAGTGCGGACAGCCTGAACACTGAAGCTTTCTTT.